Each of the 16 T cell receptor beta chains below was sequenced from the same sample in a study of OX40 agonist ivuxolimab in advanced cancers. The method was immunoSEQ multiplex PCR; TCRdb's version includes in-frame clones alone and lacks a portion of them. This table holds roughly 70,000 clones, 70% to 90% found once. The sample here was CD4+ or CD8+ T cells sorted from blood, taken in a trial of the OX40 agonist ivuxolimab. The receptor set was obtained from an adult with an advanced solid tumor such as melanoma, head and neck, liver or kidney cancer.

This clone was recorded a few times. The chain links TRBV7-9 to TRBJ2-5; tentative D call: TRBD2 (5 bases). Trimming stripped 5 bases from V and 8 bases from J, with 9 bases between. CDR1 and CDR2 (germline): SEHNR, FQNEAQ (reference sequence). The CDR3 extends over 11 amino acids. The CDR3 DNA is TGTGCCAGCAGCCGCGAGGGAACCCAGTACTTC. Its translation: CASSREGTQYF. Complete variable domain (other parts from reference TRBV7-9 and TRBJ2-5): DTGVSQNPRHKITKRGQNVTFRCDPISEHNRLYWYRQTLGQGPEFLTYFQNEAQLEKSRLLSDRFSAERPKGSFSTLEIQRTEQGDSAMYLCASSREGTQYFGPGTRLLVL.

J is TRBJ2-3 and V is TRBV29-1; 11 bases are a match to TRBD2. The germline V gene encodes CDR1 SQVTM and CDR2 ANQGSEA. CDR3 size: 14 residues. V was pared by 8 bases and J by 0 bases, with 4 bases of the junction left unmatched. CDR3 in DNA: TGCAGCACCCGGACTAGCGGGAGCACAGATACGCAGTATTTT. Translating it yields CSTRTSGSTDTQYF.

The chain recombines TRBV11-2 with TRBJ2-7, with 7 bases identical to TRBD1. Germline lookup yields CDR1 SGHAT and CDR2 FQNNGV. The CDR3 contains 18 residues. J lost 3 bases, V lost 5 bases, and 19 bases had no gene match. In DNA form, the CDR3 reads TGTGCCAGCAGCCGCAGGGACAGCCAAATTCCCAGAAACTACGAGCAGTACTTC. Amino acid sequence: CASSRRDSQIPRNYEQYF.

The chain carries TRBV19 and TRBJ2-7; D gene ambiguous. This CDR3 has 14 amino acids. Trimming stripped 4 bases from V and 5 bases from J, with 15 bases between. Germline lookup yields CDR1 LNHDA and CDR2 SQIVND (reference sequence). The CDR3 nucleotides are TGTGCCAGTAGTACCACCAAACGCGCGGACGAGCAGTACTTC. Amino acids: CASSTTKRADEQYF.

The CDR3 protein is CASSPTGNYGYTF. CDR3 DNA: TGTGCCAGCAGCCCGACAGGCAACTATGGCTACACCTTC. The chain employs TRBV4-2 and TRBJ1-2; D is perhaps TRBD1 (6 bases). CDR3 size: 13 residues. Germline CDR1 is LGHNA and CDR2 is YNFKEQ. The ends were cut back, 4 bases at V and 2 bases at J, with 8 bases in the middle.

This chain links TRBV28 with TRBJ1-1; weak D call: TRBD1 (6 bases). V gave up 8 bases and J gave up 4 bases, with 23 bases separating them. The CDR3 has 16 amino acids. CDR1 is MDHEN and CDR2 is SYDVKM in the germline V gene. The CDR3 DNA follows: TGTGCCAGCCCTGGGGGAAGGAAGGGGGGTATCACTGAAGCTTTCTTT. Protein sequence: CASPGGRKGGITEAFF.

The chain combines TRBV19 with TRBJ1-1; weak D call: TRBD1 (5 bases). V dropped 9 bases and J dropped 5 bases, with 19 bases sitting between them. This CDR3 comprises 14 residues. Germline CDR1 reads LNHDA; CDR2 reads SQIVND (reference sequence). The CDR3 nucleotides read TGTGCCAGCAAACTGGCAGGGACCAGGACTGAAGCTTTCTTT. Translation gives CASKLAGTRTEAFF.

The chain has TRBV13 and TRBJ2-1; D possibly corresponds to TRBD1 (5 bases). Looked up from germline, CDR1 is PRHDT and CDR2 is FYEKMQ (reference sequence). V lost 0 bases, J lost 8 bases, and 20 bases lay in between. The CDR3 sequence is 17 residues long. The CDR3 reads CASSLGQAWVLRDEQFF. In DNA, the CDR3 is TGTGCCAGCAGCTTAGGCCAAGCCTGGGTCCTCAGGGATGAGCAGTTCTTC.

The chain uses TRBV9 and TRBJ1-5, with D perhaps TRBD1 (6 bases). The length of the CDR3 is 15 residues. The germline gives CDR1 SGDLS, CDR2 YYNGEE. Trimming took 1 base from V and 2 from J, leaving 10 bases between them. As DNA, the CDR3 is TGTGCCAGCAGCGTATCGGGGGGCGGCAATCAGCCCCAGCATTTT. This translates into CASSVSGGGNQPQHF. The full variable domain, completed using reference TRBV9 and TRBJ1-5, is DSGVTQTPKHLITATGQRVTLRCSPRSGDLSVYWYQQSLDQGLQFLIQYYNGEERAKGNILERFSAQQFPDLHSELNLSSLELGDSALYFCASSVSGGGNQPQHFGDGTRLSIL.

The J gene is TRBJ1-1, the V gene TRBV30; TRBD1 is a possible D gene (6 bases). This CDR3 is 13 amino acids long. CDR1 is GTSNPN, CDR2 SVGIG, per germline (reference sequence). V was trimmed by 4 bases and J by 5 bases, leaving 14 bases between them. The CDR3 DNA reads as TGTGCCTGGACACGGGGGGGCTTGACTGAAGCTTTCTTT. Amino acids: CAWTRGGLTEAFF.

This clone was seen once. The rearrangement links TRBV19 to TRBJ1-4, with a weak D call TRBD1 (5 bases). Trimming took 5 bases from V and 4 from J, leaving 14 bases between them. CDR3 length equals 15 residues. The germline V gene encodes CDR1 LNHDA and CDR2 SQIVND (reference sequence). The CDR3 here is CASSPITGHNEKLFF. The CDR3 bases are TGTGCCAGTAGTCCAATAACGGGGCATAATGAAAAACTGTTTTTT.

The chain combines TRBV6-5 with TRBJ1-2; tentatively, D is TRBD1 (6 bases). This CDR3 has 12 amino acids. Germline V gene lookup returns CDR1 MNHEY and CDR2 SVGAGI. V shed 10 bases and J shed 7 bases, with 16 bases lying between them. The CDR3 nucleotides read TGTGCCACCTCGACCAGGGGATCTGGCTACACCTTC. Protein: CATSTRGSGYTF.

The genes are TRBV2 and TRBJ2-5; 10 nucleotides match TRBD2. The length of the CDR3 is 18 residues. Unmatched junction bases numbered 13, after V lost 1 base and J lost 5 bases. Germline V lookup: CDR1 SNHLY, CDR2 FYNNEI. CDR3 bases: TGTGCCAGCAGTGAAGGAAAAAGAAAACTAGCGGGGCCGGAGACCCAGTACTTC. It is translated as CASSEGKRKLAGPETQYF.

The chain joins TRBV27 to TRBJ1-2, with a tentative D call TRBD1 (6 bases). Germline values: CDR1 MNHEY, CDR2 SMNVEV (reference sequence). V lost 7 bases and J 8 bases, leaving 20 bases between the germline ends. This CDR3 region has 14 residues. CDR3 DNA: TGTGCCAGCAATCCTCGAGGCGGGGGGCACGGCTACACCTTC. Residues: CASNPRGGGHGYTF.

This clone turned up a few times. The chain employs TRBV6-5 and TRBJ2-7; 11 bases match TRBD1. Trimming cost V 7 bases and J 4 bases; bases outside gene matches: 6. The germline CDR1 and CDR2 sequences are MNHEY and SVGAGI. The CDR3 contains 14 residues. The CDR3 nucleotides are TGTGCCAGCACCCGGACAGGGGGCTCATACGAGCAGTACTTC. Protein: CASTRTGGSYEQYF.

V usage is TRBV11-2 and J usage is TRBJ2-3; 14 nucleotides match TRBD2. Germline assignment: CDR1 SGHAT and CDR2 FQNNGV. V shed 4 bases and J 5 bases; nucleotides not matched to a gene: 5. The CDR3 covers 16 residues. The CDR3 spells CASSSWTSGGRDTQYF. The CDR3 DNA sequence: TGTGCCAGCAGCTCATGGACTAGCGGGGGGAGAGATACGCAGTATTTT.